This T cell receptor beta chain comes out of a study of Tregs in tolerant kidney transplant recipients. Sequencing used immunoSEQ multiplex PCR; TCRdb keeps in-frame clones, though not all of them. The sample has tens of thousands of clones, 75% to 95% seen once; the top ten hold 1.6%. The nonmyeloablative bone marrow transplants came from related graft donors, with transient mixed chimerism. Unstimulated regulatory T cells (CD4+CD25+CD127-), CD4+CD25- non-regulatory cells, CD4 and CD8 cells were FACS-sorted from thawed PBMCs. This CDR3 is 10 amino acids long. The germline CDR1 and CDR2 sequences are DFQATT and SNEGSKA (reference sequence). On this clone: Its antigen is not identified.

Study-wide points: Validation in larger populations is needed because few patients were studied. Changing PCR primers prevented nucleotide comparison between some patients' samples.

This chain links TRBV20-1 with TRBJ2-5; D call uncertain. The J call may be faulty, since TRBJ2-7 better matches the DNA end. The starting material was CD4+ T cells from blood (PBMCs), obtained 24 months after the transplant. This sequence originates from a human patient who received a combined kidney and bone marrow transplant. Part of the T cells may come from the graft donor. The CDR3, as DNA: TGCAGTGCGAAGGACTACGAGCAGTACTTC. Its protein is CSAKDYEQYF.